A selection of T cell receptor beta chains follows, all from one sample in a study of blood T cell repertoires in COVID-19. Data came from immunoSEQ multiplex PCR; TCRdb stores just in-frame clones and leaves some out. The sample holds about 260,000 clones; 85% to 90% are singletons and the top ten take about 1%. Sequencing was done on a sample of PBMCs or T cells enriched from blood (not recorded which). The receptors originated from a man aged 50 or older who had been exposed to COVID-19. The CDR3 runs from the conserved cysteine through the conserved F or W. The order of the fields is J gene, V gene, CDR3 protein.

TRBJ2-1,TRBV2,CASELERGFVGEQFF
TRBJ2-2,TRBV10-3,CAITGTQSGELFF
TRBJ2-3,TRBV27,CASSLKGVAGPDTQYF
TRBJ1-1,TRBV24-1,CATSAETGSPQTFF
TRBJ2-3,TRBV5-1,CASSTGLAGGADTQYF
TRBJ2-3,TRBV24-1,CATSGTGTDTQYF
TRBJ2-2,TRBV7-9,CASSLGTSGFTGELFF
TRBJ1-2,TRBV19,CASQKGAGTGPSNYGYTF
TRBJ1-4,TRBV5-1,CASSLAGGRGSEKLFF
TRBJ2-3,TRBV5-1,CASSSTATSTDTQYF
TRBJ2-1,TRBV9,CASSHPSGTGYNEQFF
TRBJ1-2,TRBV13,CASSLTVYGYTF
TRBJ1-5,TRBV28,CASNLQGAGQPQHF
TRBJ1-2,TRBV5-4,CASSQTVGTGGPNYGYTF